This TCR beta chain originates from a study of blood T cells in healthy people across ages (dated by TCRdb to the mid-2010s). As for the study more broadly: Template switching captured roughly one uniquely barcoded TCR beta cDNA molecule per two T cells in model experiments. Donors were grouped into four age groups: young (average approximately 15 years), middle-aged (around 39), aged (around 66) and long-lived (about 82). The study analyzed two additional independent replicas of 1 million unique cDNA reads from the same blood draw for two donors, one aged 18 to 30 and one aged 80 or older. Donors of different ages were randomly distributed across sequencing lanes to avoid experimental bias. The study measured age-related changes in TCR beta repertoire diversity using deep sequencing normalized with unique cDNA molecular identifiers.

The donors were roughly 40 Caucasian individuals from Russia, aged 6 to 90 years, who were systemically healthy. Roughly 9.5 milliliters of peripheral blood were drawn from each donor into EDTA-treated Vacutainer tubes. PBMCs were isolated by Ficoll-Paque density-gradient centrifugation, with at least 6 million obtained per sample. Trizol reagent was used to extract total RNA from PBMCs, with at least 5.5 micrograms per sample. For every donor, an aliquot of PBMCs went through flow cytometry to measure the percentages of naive CD45RAhigh/CD27high T cells. Library preparation was by 5' RACE. For sequencing, an Illumina HiSeq 2500 was employed. A second PCR of roughly 7 to 11 cycles was performed with a sample-barcoded 5' primer and a J-beta primer mix. Each TCR beta cDNA molecule received a unique molecular identifier from a template-switch 5' adaptor carrying 12 random nucleotides. At least 3 million CDR3-containing paired-end reads were obtained from each sample. All of the RNA was converted into first-strand cDNA using the Mint cDNA synthesis kit, with a TRBC-specific oligonucleotide serving as the primer. After uracil-DNA glycosylase treatment, a first 18-cycle PCR used universal primers M1SS and BC2_uni_R on all cDNA. The authors' pipeline ran thus. Each sample was normalized by randomly selecting 1 million high-quality reads, each carrying a distinct molecular identifier. Reads with shared molecular identifiers were discarded instead of being binned into consensus sequences. CDR3 identification, clonotype clustering and error correction used MiTCR with a Q25 quality threshold and the strictest error-elimination algorithm. A nonparametric unseen species model with Euler transformation was used to estimate lower-bound total TCR beta diversity. TCRdb handled the public reads itself, with Q25 trimming in fastp and clone calling in MiXCR, and kept productive beta chains. Entries that share a CDR3 protein sequence are merged under the most common genes and DNA. These V and J calls originate from TCRdb's pipeline instead of the authors' own analysis. Counted in this sample were over a million distinct CDR3 sequences; 45% to 70% of them appeared once. The top ten clones comprise 5.5% to 8% of the sample.

Broader findings and caveats from the paper: Observed TCR beta diversity correlated strongly with the percentage of naive T cells measured by flow cytometry. Since profiling was done on bulk unsorted PBMCs, naive and antigen-experienced compartments could not be conclusively compared. As age increased, observed TCR beta diversity per million T cells dropped in a roughly linear way, and a significant reduction was already evident by age 40. Estimates of total diversity based on one million sequenced T cells were considered lower bounds and underestimates. Compared with the aged group, the long-lived group had more naive CD4+ T cells, fewer expanded clones and increased TCR diversity, suggesting age selection. Because donor CMV infection status was unknown, age-related changes in expanded clonotypes were potentially confounded.

Trimming at the junction amounts to 8 bases on V and 2 bases on J, and the germline ends lie 18 bases apart. The CDR3 has 14 amino acids, counting the end cysteine and phenylalanine. Solely the CDR3 DNA is kept, with 42 bases framed from the first base. The germline V gene sets CDR1 to SQVTM and CDR2 to ANQGSEA. Note on this clonotype: It has no known antigen specificity. Per-base qualities were not stored, and no clone one base away is much larger.

The receptor was isolated from a man between 18 and 35 years old in good health. The sample taken for sequencing was blood. The V and J segments used are TRBV29-1 and TRBJ2-5, and possibly TRBD2, on 6 matching bases. The sequenced DNA is TGCAGCTGGAGGGGATCCCGTGGGCAAGAGACCCAGTACTTC. It translates to CSWRGSRGQETQYF.